This is a list of T cell receptor beta chains from one sample in a study of blood T cell repertoires in COVID-19. Clones were read by immunoSEQ multiplex PCR, and TCRdb kept only the in-frame ones, dropping some. Here the sample spans 170,000 or so clones, about 78% being singletons. The sample taken for sequencing was PBMCs or T cells enriched from blood (not recorded which). These TCRs come from a woman between 50 and 59 years old who had recovered from COVID-19. Each CDR3 is given with its conserved first and last residue. A D gene is named only where the DNA matches it firmly. Size is omitted from some rows. Given values are once, few, many or a class for expanded clones.

v_call: TRBV2
j_call: TRBJ2-1
d_call: TRBD2
clone_size: once
cdr3_nt: TGTGCCAGCAGTCAGGAGGGACTAGCGCTAAAGATCTTC
cdr3_aa: CASSQEGLALKIF

v_call: TRBV28
j_call: TRBJ2-1
d_call: -
clone_size: -
cdr3_nt: TGTGCCAGCAGTACCCCGGGCGCGGGTTACAATGAGCAGTTCTTC
cdr3_aa: CASSTPGAGYNEQFF

v_call: TRBV6-5
j_call: TRBJ2-5
d_call: -
clone_size: -
cdr3_nt: TGTGCCAGCAGTTACTCGACTCGTGAGACCCAGTACTTC
cdr3_aa: CASSYSTRETQYF

v_call: TRBV15
j_call: TRBJ2-3
d_call: TRBD2
clone_size: -
cdr3_nt: TGTGCCACCAGCGGAGAGAGGCAACTAGCGGGAGTTACGCAGTATTTT
cdr3_aa: CATSGERQLAGVTQYF

v_call: TRBV28
j_call: TRBJ1-3
d_call: TRBD1
clone_size: -
cdr3_nt: TGTGCCAGCAGCTCGAGACAGGGAAGGACGAACACCATATATTTT
cdr3_aa: CASSSRQGRTNTIYF

v_call: TRBV30
j_call: TRBJ1-5
d_call: -
clone_size: few
cdr3_nt: TGTGCCTGGAGTTCGGGGGGACCAGGGCAGCCCCAGCATTTT
cdr3_aa: CAWSSGGPGQPQHF

v_call: TRBV7-2
j_call: TRBJ1-5
d_call: TRBD1
clone_size: -
cdr3_nt: TGTGCCAGCAGCTTAGGCAGACTGACAGGGGACCCCAATCAGCCCCAGCATTTT
cdr3_aa: CASSLGRLTGDPNQPQHF

v_call: TRBV28
j_call: TRBJ2-2
d_call: TRBD2
clone_size: -
cdr3_nt: TGTGCCAGCAGTTCCACAGGGCTAGCGGGACCCTGGAACACCGGGGAGCTGTTTTTT
cdr3_aa: CASSSTGLAGPWNTGELFF

v_call: TRBV11-2
j_call: TRBJ1-6
d_call: -
clone_size: -
cdr3_nt: TGTGCCAGCAGCTTAAGTAGGGGGAATTCACCCCTCCACTTT
cdr3_aa: CASSLSRGNSPLHF

v_call: TRBV11-2
j_call: TRBJ1-4
d_call: -
clone_size: -
cdr3_nt: TGTGCCTCCTGTACGGGGTTAAATGAAAAACTGTTTTTT
cdr3_aa: CASCTGLNEKLFF

v_call: TRBV30
j_call: TRBJ1-5
d_call: -
clone_size: once
cdr3_nt: TGTGCCTGGAGTGCCAACCGCGAGCCCCAGCATTTT
cdr3_aa: CAWSANREPQHF

v_call: TRBV12-3/TRBV12-4
j_call: TRBJ2-7
d_call: -
clone_size: -
cdr3_nt: TGTGCCAGCAGCCTTCTTTACGAGCAGTACTTC
cdr3_aa: CASSLLYEQYF

v_call: TRBV5-1
j_call: TRBJ1-2
d_call: -
clone_size: -
cdr3_nt: TGCGCCAGCAGCTTGGTTCCCCAGGGGTGGGATGGCTACACCTTC
cdr3_aa: CASSLVPQGWDGYTF

v_call: TRBV27
j_call: TRBJ2-1
d_call: -
clone_size: -
cdr3_nt: TGTGCCAGCAGTCTAAAATTCGACAATGAGCAGTTCTTC
cdr3_aa: CASSLKFDNEQFF

v_call: TRBV7-3
j_call: TRBJ1-2
d_call: TRBD1
clone_size: -
cdr3_nt: TGTGCCAGCAGCCCGATGGGACAGGGAGATGGCTACACCTTC
cdr3_aa: CASSPMGQGDGYTF

v_call: TRBV27
j_call: TRBJ2-1
d_call: -
clone_size: -
cdr3_nt: TGTGCCAGCAGTTTACCCAGCTTGGGCAACAGTGAGCAGTTCTTC
cdr3_aa: CASSLPSLGNSEQFF

v_call: TRBV5-6
j_call: TRBJ2-7
d_call: TRBD2
clone_size: -
cdr3_nt: TGTGCCAGCAACTTACCGGGACTAGCGGGAGGCACGGAGTACTTC
cdr3_aa: CASNLPGLAGGTEYF

v_call: TRBV4-2
j_call: TRBJ2-1
d_call: -
clone_size: few
cdr3_nt: TGTGCCAGCAGCCAAGGTGGCCTCTACAATGAGCAGTTCTTC
cdr3_aa: CASSQGGLYNEQFF

v_call: TRBV7-9
j_call: TRBJ2-3
d_call: TRBD2
clone_size: -
cdr3_nt: TGTGCCAGCCTGGGACTAGCGGGAGCGACAGATACGCAGTATTTT
cdr3_aa: CASLGLAGATDTQYF

v_call: TRBV2
j_call: TRBJ2-3
d_call: -
clone_size: -
cdr3_nt: TGTGCCAGCATGAGGGCCACAGATACGCAGTATTTT
cdr3_aa: CASMRATDTQYF

v_call: TRBV6-5
j_call: TRBJ1-6
d_call: -
clone_size: -
cdr3_nt: TGTGCCAGCAGTTACCGACAGACTCTGGGGGGATTGCCCCTCCACTTT
cdr3_aa: CASSYRQTLGGLPLHF

v_call: TRBV6-5
j_call: TRBJ2-1
d_call: TRBD2
clone_size: few
cdr3_nt: TGTGCCAGCAGCCGACTAGCGGGAGCGAACAATGAGCAGTTCTTC
cdr3_aa: CASSRLAGANNEQFF

v_call: TRBV29-1
j_call: TRBJ2-1
d_call: TRBD2
clone_size: few
cdr3_nt: TGCAGCGTTGATGACCTAGCGGGGGTTAATGAGCAGTTCTTC
cdr3_aa: CSVDDLAGVNEQFF

v_call: TRBV4-1
j_call: TRBJ2-5
d_call: -
clone_size: -
cdr3_nt: TGCGCCAGCAGCCTCCTTTCTATGTCCATGGAGACCCAGTACTTC
cdr3_aa: CASSLLSMSMETQYF

v_call: TRBV5-1
j_call: TRBJ1-4
d_call: TRBD1
clone_size: -
cdr3_nt: TGCGCCAGCAGTATTACGGGACAGGGTCAGAAACTGTTTTTT
cdr3_aa: CASSITGQGQKLFF

v_call: TRBV30
j_call: TRBJ1-3
d_call: -
clone_size: -
cdr3_nt: TGTGCCTGGAGTTGGGACATCTCTGGAAACACCATATATTTT
cdr3_aa: CAWSWDISGNTIYF

v_call: TRBV5-1
j_call: TRBJ1-4
d_call: -
clone_size: -
cdr3_nt: TGCGCCAGCAGCCAAGACAGAGGTGAAAAACTGTTTTTT
cdr3_aa: CASSQDRGEKLFF

v_call: TRBV2
j_call: TRBJ2-3
d_call: TRBD2
clone_size: -
cdr3_nt: TGTGCCAGCAGTGATGGCGCGGGAGCGGATACGCAGTATTTT
cdr3_aa: CASSDGAGADTQYF

v_call: TRBV29-1
j_call: TRBJ1-2
d_call: TRBD1
clone_size: few
cdr3_nt: TGCAGCGTTGAATCGGGACAGGGGGGCTATGGCTACACCTTC
cdr3_aa: CSVESGQGGYGYTF

v_call: TRBV7-8
j_call: TRBJ2-7
d_call: TRBD1
clone_size: -
cdr3_nt: TGTGCCAGCAGCCGCGTCGGACAGGGGATCCTCGAGCAGTACTTC
cdr3_aa: CASSRVGQGILEQYF

v_call: TRBV5-1
j_call: TRBJ2-7
d_call: -
clone_size: -
cdr3_nt: TGCGCCAGCACGGGCTCCTACGAGCAGTACTTC
cdr3_aa: CASTGSYEQYF

v_call: TRBV7-8
j_call: TRBJ1-1
d_call: -
clone_size: -
cdr3_nt: TGTGCCAGCAGCCCTCAGCAAGACATGAACACTGAAGCTTTCTTT
cdr3_aa: CASSPQQDMNTEAFF

v_call: TRBV7-2
j_call: TRBJ1-3
d_call: -
clone_size: -
cdr3_nt: TGTGCCAGCAGCTTAATATCTGGAAACACCATATATTTT
cdr3_aa: CASSLISGNTIYF

v_call: TRBV19
j_call: TRBJ2-1
d_call: -
clone_size: -
cdr3_nt: TGTGCCAGTAGTATAGGGGCCAGCGGTTACAATGAGCAGTTCTTC
cdr3_aa: CASSIGASGYNEQFF

v_call: TRBV29-1
j_call: TRBJ2-7
d_call: TRBD1
clone_size: -
cdr3_nt: TGCAGCGCCCAACAGGGGACGCGGGAGCAGTACTTC
cdr3_aa: CSAQQGTREQYF

v_call: TRBV6-6
j_call: TRBJ2-7
d_call: TRBD2
clone_size: -
cdr3_nt: TGTGCCAGCAGTTCCACCAGCGGGAGTAGCCCCTACGAGCAGTACTTC
cdr3_aa: CASSSTSGSSPYEQYF

v_call: TRBV18
j_call: TRBJ1-2
d_call: -
clone_size: many
cdr3_nt: TGTGCCAGCTCACTGGACAGTGGGAACTATGGCTACACCTTC
cdr3_aa: CASSLDSGNYGYTF

v_call: TRBV5-8
j_call: TRBJ2-2
d_call: -
clone_size: -
cdr3_nt: TGTGCCAGCAGATGGGGGCGGAACACCGGGGAGCTGTTTTTT
cdr3_aa: CASRWGRNTGELFF

v_call: TRBV5-1
j_call: TRBJ1-6
d_call: -
clone_size: -
cdr3_nt: TGCGCCAGCAGCTTGGATGGAGAGAATTCACCCCTCCACTTT
cdr3_aa: CASSLDGENSPLHF

v_call: TRBV18
j_call: TRBJ2-1
d_call: TRBD1
clone_size: -
cdr3_nt: TGTGCCAGCTCACCTTGGACAGGGGCAACCTACAATGAGCAGTTCTTC
cdr3_aa: CASSPWTGATYNEQFF

v_call: TRBV4-1
j_call: TRBJ1-2
d_call: -
clone_size: once
cdr3_nt: TGCGCCAGCAGCCAGTCGCGCGGGATAGGGTATGGCTACACCTTC
cdr3_aa: CASSQSRGIGYGYTF